One sample yielded the 5 T cell receptor beta chains listed below, sequenced in a study of T-cell reconstitution after alpha-beta-depleted transplantation in children. Library preparation (for TCRbeta) was performed with unique molecular identifiers. TCRdb called the PCR reads again in MiXCR, with one record for every CDR3 protein. The sample includes 500,000 to 750,000 distinct CDR3 sequences, 10% to 15% seen only once; the top ten take 2.2%. The sample in question was PBMCs, mostly from graft donor cells, obtained 360 days after TCRalphabeta/CD19-depleted stem cell transplant. The receptors shown here come from a male patient aged 10 to 17 who had a stem cell transplant for acute myeloid leukemia, so the T cells may come from the graft donor.

This clonotype was observed a handful of times. The rearrangement joins TRBV28 to TRBJ1-2, with 10 bases fitting TRBD1. V lost 7 bases, J lost 2 bases, and 10 bases stayed unmatched. Germline CDR1 MDHEN, CDR2 SYDVKM. The CDR3 has 16 amino acids. The CDR3: CASTIPTGQGNYGYTF. CDR3 nucleotide sequence: TGTGCCAGCACCATCCCGACGGGACAGGGGAACTATGGCTACACCTTC.

The chain uses TRBV4-3 and TRBJ2-2, with TRBD2 as a possible D gene (5 bases). The CDR3 sequence is 15 residues long. The V gene's germline CDR1 is LGHNA and CDR2 YSLEER. Trimming took off 1 base at V and 3 bases at J, with 9 bases between the two ends. CDR3 sequence reads: CASSQGSSYTGELFF. The CDR3 DNA follows: TGCGCCAGCAGCCAAGGGTCTAGCTACACCGGGGAGCTGTTTTTT.

This clonotype was counted ten times or more. The V gene is TRBV7-9, the J gene TRBJ2-1, with D perhaps matching TRBD1 or TRBD2 (5 bases each). Trimming stripped 6 bases from V and 10 bases from J, with 10 bases between. This CDR3 is built from 11 residues. Germline CDR1 SEHNR, CDR2 FQNEAQ (reference sequence). The CDR3: CASRLEGEQFF. DNA for the CDR3: TGTGCCAGCAGGCTCGAGGGGGAGCAGTTCTTC.

The V gene is TRBV12-3 or TRBV12-4, the J gene TRBJ1-1, with a weak D call TRBD1 (6 bases). This CDR3 contains 15 residues. Trimming stripped 3 bases from V and 1 base from J, with 12 bases between. This CDR3 reads CASSFLGGANTEAFF. Written as DNA, the CDR3 is TGTGCCAGCAGTTTTTTGGGGGGGGCGAACACTGAAGCTTTCTTT.

This clonotype was observed a handful of times. The chain carries TRBV29-1 and TRBJ2-2; maybe TRBD2 (6 bases). CDR3 length: 15 residues. V was clipped by 6 bases and J by 4 bases, with 18 bases between them. Germline CDR1 is SQVTM and CDR2 is ANQGSEA. The CDR3 sequence is CSVALRLGGTGELFF. The CDR3 region has the DNA TGCAGCGTAGCCCTGCGACTAGGTGGCACCGGGGAGCTGTTTTTT.